The next 25 T cell receptor beta chains were all read from a single sample in a study of cytomegalovirus exposure and HLA in healthy donors. The PCR used 60 Vbeta and 13 Jbeta primers. TCRdb's table, derived via immunoSEQ multiplex PCR, lists solely in-frame clones and lacks some. In the table there are 150,000 or so clones, roughly 74% of which are singletons. The specimen was PBMCs. The receptors were gathered from a male donor in good health and CMV-seronegative.

In the case of this clone: At the DNA level, this CDR3 is encoded by other sequences in the same sample as well. V usage is TRBV28 and J usage is TRBJ1-5, with 7 bases matching TRBD1. Germline CDR1 and CDR2: MDHEN and SYDVKM. This CDR3 comprises 15 residues. With V trimmed by 6 bases and J by 4 bases, 9 bases remained unmatched. CDR3 in amino acids: CASRQGGGRNQPQHF. DNA of the CDR3: TGTGCCAGCAGGCAAGGGGGCGGGCGTAATCAGCCCCAGCATTTT.

A few counts support this clone. The chain uses TRBV28 and TRBJ1-5; D not certain. Trimming took 1 base from V and 1 from J, leaving 11 bases between them. The germline V gene has CDR1 MDHEN and CDR2 SYDVKM. This CDR3 comprises 16 residues. The CDR3 protein is CASSLYLLPSNQPQHF. The CDR3 DNA reads as TGTGCCAGCAGTTTATATCTACTCCCGAGCAATCAGCCCCAGCATTTT.

The rearrangement links TRBV25-1 to TRBJ2-7; TRBD2 aligns across 14 bases. V lost 3 bases to trimming and J lost 4 bases; unmatched junction nucleotides: 8. The CDR3 runs 17 residues. CDR1 MGHDK and CDR2 SYGVNS come from the germline V gene. In DNA, the CDR3 is TGTGCCAGCAGTGACCCTGGGACTAGCGGGAGACTATACGAGCAGTACTTC. Translated, it gives CASSDPGTSGRLYEQYF.

The V and J genes are TRBV5-8 and TRBJ1-5, with TRBD1 identical over 10 bases. CDR3 length equals 17 residues. V shed 2 bases and J 7 bases; nucleotides not matched to a gene: 12. The germline CDR1 and CDR2 sequences are SGHTS and YDEGEE. This CDR3 reads CASSLAGTGAPGQPQHF. The CDR3 DNA is TGTGCCAGCAGCTTAGCCGGGACAGGGGCTCCGGGCCAGCCCCAGCATTTT.

The chain has TRBV5-1 and TRBJ1-4, with 8 bases that match TRBD1. V lost 4 bases to trimming and J lost 7 bases; unmatched junction nucleotides: 6. This CDR3 has 14 residues. The germline V gene has CDR1 SGHRS and CDR2 YFSETQ. The CDR3 spells CASSEDRASEKLFF. As DNA, the CDR3 is TGCGCCAGCAGCGAGGACAGGGCCAGTGAAAAACTGTTTTTT.

J is TRBJ2-1 and V is TRBV25-1; 12 bases fit TRBD2. V lost 4 bases to trimming and J lost 4 bases; unmatched junction nucleotides: 8. The CDR3 has 17 amino acids. The germline gives CDR1 MGHDK, CDR2 SYGVNS. The CDR3 here is CASSGTGLAGYYNEQFF. The CDR3 nucleotides read TGTGCCAGCAGTGGTACCGGACTAGCGGGATATTACAATGAGCAGTTCTTC. Based on the CDR3 plus reference TRBV25-1 and TRBJ2-1, the full variable domain is EADIYQTPRYLVIGTGKKITLECSQTMGHDKMYWYQQDPGMELHLIHYSYGVNSTEKGDLSSESTVSRIRTEHFPLTLESARPSHTSQYLCASSGTGLAGYYNEQFFGPGTRLTVL.

V usage is TRBV19 and J usage is TRBJ1-5; TRBD1 agrees at 7 bases. The J segment lost 0 bases and the V segment lost 7 bases, leaving 6 bases of the junction unmatched. Germline V gives CDR1 LNHDA, CDR2 SQIVND (reference sequence). This CDR3 has 15 amino acids. The CDR3 loop reads CASIGQVNSNQPQHF. CDR3 bases: TGTGCCAGTATCGGACAGGTCAATAGCAATCAGCCCCAGCATTTT.

V gene TRBV27 combines with J gene TRBJ1-5; TRBD1 aligns across 7 bases. The V segment lost 6 bases and the J segment 0 bases; nucleotides outside the gene matches: 8. The length of the CDR3 is 16 residues. CDR1 is MNHEY, CDR2 SMNVEV, per germline (reference sequence). The CDR3 DNA sequence: TGTGCCAGCAGAGACAGACAGGGCCATAGCAATCAGCCCCAGCATTTT. Protein: CASRDRQGHSNQPQHF.

This chain connects TRBV27 to TRBJ2-6, with unresolved D. Germline assignment: CDR1 MNHEY and CDR2 SMNVEV (reference sequence). V gave up 2 bases and J gave up 0 bases, with 11 bases separating them. The CDR3 length is 17 residues. In DNA form, the CDR3 reads TGTGCCAGCAGTTTAGATTTCGGTTTCTCTGGGGCCAACGTCCTGACTTTC. Its translation is CASSLDFGFSGANVLTF.

The V and J genes are TRBV27 and TRBJ2-7; 11 bases agree with TRBD1. V was clipped by 6 bases and J by 2 bases; unmatched bases: 9. Germline V gene data show CDR1 as MNHEY and CDR2 as SMNVEV (reference sequence). This CDR3 contains 16 residues. DNA of the CDR3: TGTGCCAGCAGCACCGGGACAGGGGGGAATGCCTACGAGCAGTACTTC. Amino acids: CASSTGTGGNAYEQYF.

This sequence joins TRBV6-5 and TRBJ1-2; TRBD1 is a possible D gene (6 bases). The CDR3 contains 14 residues. Trimming pared 4 bases from V and 8 bases from J, leaving 17 bases between. Germline V gives CDR1 MNHEY, CDR2 SVGAGI. The CDR3 bases are TGTGCCAGCAGTTCGAAGACAGGACCCGGGGGCTACACCTTC. This encodes CASSSKTGPGGYTF.

This sequence joins TRBV29-1 and TRBJ1-1, with 8 positions matching TRBD1. The V gene's germline CDR1 is SQVTM and CDR2 ANQGSEA. V lost 6 bases and J lost 4; bases outside the gene matches: 7. The CDR3 extends over 13 amino acids. The CDR3 DNA reads as TGCAGCGTGGACCGACAGGGGATCACTGAAGCTTTCTTT. This codes for CSVDRQGITEAFF. Variable domain in full (rest from reference TRBV29-1 and TRBJ1-1): SAVISQKPSRDICQRGTSLTIQCQVDSQVTMMFWYRQQPGQSLTLIATANQGSEATYESGFVIDKFPISRPNLTFSTLTVSNMSPEDSSIYLCSVDRQGITEAFFGQGTRLTVV.

This chain links TRBV28 with TRBJ2-3; 7 bases are shared with TRBD2. In germline, CDR1 is MDHEN, CDR2 SYDVKM. The junction had 7 bases not matched to a gene; V was cut back by 5 bases and J by 2 bases. The length of the CDR3 is 15 residues. The CDR3 DNA reads TGTGCCAGCAGTCCCCGGGGAGGGTCCACAGATACGCAGTATTTT. As protein: CASSPRGGSTDTQYF.

The chain uses TRBV4-3 and TRBJ2-1; maybe TRBD2 (7 bases). The CDR3 consists of 16 residues. V shed 3 bases and J shed 4 bases, with 16 bases lying between them. Germline CDR1 LGHNA, CDR2 YSLEER. CDR3 DNA: TGCGCCAGCAGCCAGACCGAAGGGGGGGGGTACAATGAGCAGTTCTTC. Its protein product is CASSQTEGGGYNEQFF.

The chain joins TRBV14 to TRBJ2-7; unclear D gene. CDR1 is SGHDN, CDR2 FVKESK, per germline. V lost 1 base and J lost 6, with 10 bases in between. This CDR3 spans 13 amino acids. CDR3 region: CASSQGPLVEQYF. The CDR3 DNA sequence: TGTGCCAGCAGCCAAGGGCCGCTGGTCGAGCAGTACTTC. The whole variable domain, filled in from reference TRBV14 and TRBJ2-7, reads EAGVTQFPSHSVIEKGQTVTLRCDPISGHDNLYWYRRVMGKEIKFLLHFVKESKQDESGMPNNRFLAERTGGTYSTLKVQPAELEDSGVYFCASSQGPLVEQYFGPGTRLTVT.

V usage is TRBV27 and J usage is TRBJ1-1; TRBD1 aligns across 10 bases. The CDR3 runs to 15 residues. V lost 2 bases to trimming and J lost 4 bases; unmatched junction nucleotides: 4. Per germline, CDR1 MNHEY and CDR2 SMNVEV (reference sequence). The CDR3 is CASSLVGTGVTEAFF. In DNA form, the CDR3 reads TGTGCCAGCAGTTTAGTCGGGACAGGGGTCACTGAAGCTTTCTTT.

This clone was detected only a few times. This sequence joins TRBV2 and TRBJ1-1; 8 nucleotides match TRBD1. The trim removed 3 bases at V and 5 bases at J, leaving 8 bases unmatched. The CDR3 totals 15 residues. Germline CDR1 reads SNHLY; CDR2 reads FYNNEI. The CDR3 DNA reads TGTGCCAGCAGTGACCCGACAGGGGATGTGACTGAAGCTTTCTTT. Protein product: CASSDPTGDVTEAFF.

The chain combines TRBV2 with TRBJ2-7, with 8 bases that match TRBD2. Germline-derived CDR1 and CDR2 are SNHLY and FYNNEI. The CDR3 runs to 16 residues. Unmatched junction bases numbered 10, after V lost 3 bases and J lost 3 bases. This CDR3 reads CASSELGSGTHYEQYF. The CDR3 DNA reads TGTGCCAGCAGTGAGTTGGGTAGCGGGACCCACTACGAGCAGTACTTC.

The chain combines TRBV21-1 with TRBJ1-5. TRBV21-1 is an annotated pseudogene. The CDR3 runs to 18 residues. CDR3 sequence reads: CASSGLRVRGHGNQPQHF. CDR3 DNA: TGTGCCAGCAGCGGACTTAGGGTGCGGGGCCATGGCAATCAGCCCCAGCATTTT.

The chain employs TRBV5-5 and TRBJ2-7; D may be TRBD1 (6 bases). Trimming took off 0 bases at V and 0 bases at J, with 13 bases between the two ends. The length of the CDR3 is 16 residues. Looked up from germline, CDR1 is SGHKS and CDR2 is YYEKEE (reference sequence). Here the CDR3 DNA reads TGTGCCAGCAGCTTGGGAGGGACAAGGAGCTCCTACGAGCAGTACTTC. This encodes CASSLGGTRSSYEQYF.

The V call is TRBV10-2, the J call TRBJ1-5; D is unclear. Germline loops: CDR1 WSHSY, CDR2 SAAADI. The CDR3 runs 15 residues. V lost 0 bases to trimming and J lost 3 bases, with 9 bases between them. The CDR3 loop is CASSESGGNNQPQHF. As DNA, the CDR3 is TGCGCCAGCAGTGAGTCCGGAGGTAACAATCAGCCCCAGCATTTT.

The chain combines TRBV21-1 with TRBJ2-7; TRBD2, as called in the table, went unchecked against the DNA. TRBV21-1 corresponds to a pseudogene. The CDR3 totals 17 residues. DNA of the CDR3: TGTGCCAGCAGCAAAGAGAGCCTGCGTCCCGAAGAAATTGGGCAGTACTTC. It translates to CASSKESLRPEEIGQYF.

This clone was counted only a few times. This rearrangement joins TRBV19 to TRBJ2-2, with 7 bases aligning to TRBD2. Losses at the gene ends were 1 base for V and 4 bases for J; bases not matched to a gene: 3. The CDR3 extends over 15 amino acids. Germline CDR1 LNHDA, CDR2 SQIVND (reference sequence). The CDR3 coding sequence is TGTGCCAGTAGTATAGGGCGGGGGAGCACCGGGGAGCTGTTTTTT. Translated: CASSIGRGSTGELFF.

This clone showed up just once. V usage is TRBV7-8 and J usage is TRBJ2-2, with 15 bases aligning to TRBD2. Trimming at V came to 5 bases and at J to 4 bases, leaving 5 bases not matched to a gene. Germline-derived CDR1 and CDR2 are SGHVS and FQNEAQ. The CDR3 is made up of 17 amino acids. CDR3 nucleotide sequence: TGTGCCAGCAGCCCCCGGACTAGCGGGGGGGGCACCGGGGAGCTGTTTTTT. Its protein product is CASSPRTSGGGTGELFF.

This chain uses TRBV27 with TRBJ2-1; 8 bases match TRBD1. This CDR3 is 15 amino acids long. The V gene end was trimmed by 4 bases and the J gene end by 4 bases; junction bases not matched to a gene: 6. Per the germline V gene, CDR1 is MNHEY and CDR2 is SMNVEV (reference sequence). CDR3 sequence (DNA): TGTGCCAGCAGTTCAGACAGGGGTGCTTACAATGAGCAGTTCTTC. It is translated as CASSSDRGAYNEQFF.